This entry lists 20 T cell receptor beta chains sequenced from one sample in a study of T cell responses to AZD1222 COVID-19 vaccine. Profiling relied on immunoSEQ multiplex PCR, and the TCRdb table lists in-frame clones only, not all of them. Of about 210,000 clones listed, about 94% are singletons. The material was peripheral blood, obtained 28 days after the second dose of the MenACWY control vaccine. These receptors came from an adult who received the MenACWY meningococcal vaccine as a control.

The chain couples TRBV3-1 (or the pseudogene TRBV3-2) to TRBJ2-5, with TRBD2 matching 9 bases. The CDR3 has 16 amino acids. Germline-derived CDR1 and CDR2 are LGHDT and YNNKEL (reference sequence). V was clipped by 1 base and J by 4 bases; unmatched bases: 7. CDR3 coding DNA: TGTGCCAGCAGCCAAGGGGCTAGCGGGACGTCAGAGACCCAGTACTTC. This translates into CASSQGASGTSETQYF.

The CDR3 region has the DNA TGTGCCAGCAGCCAAGGAAGGGGACTCTCTGGAAACACCATATATTTT. It specifies CASSQGRGLSGNTIYF. The rearrangement uses TRBV14 and TRBJ1-3, with TRBD1 as a possible D gene (5 bases). Between the trimmed V and J ends, which lost 1 base and 0 bases, there was a span of 10 bases. The length of the CDR3 is 16 residues. The V gene's germline CDR1 is SGHDN and CDR2 FVKESK. Variable domain in full (rest from reference TRBV14 and TRBJ1-3): EAGVTQFPSHSVIEKGQTVTLRCDPISGHDNLYWYRRVMGKEIKFLLHFVKESKQDESGMPNNRFLAERTGGTYSTLKVQPAELEDSGVYFCASSQGRGLSGNTIYFGEGSWLTVV.

The chain has TRBV6-2 or TRBV6-3 and TRBJ2-7; either TRBD1 or TRBD2 may supply D (5 bases each). Trimming shortened V by 3 bases and J by 7 bases, and 16 bases separated the two germline ends. The germline V gene encodes CDR1 MNHEY and CDR2 SVGEGT. The CDR3 is 14 residues long. The CDR3 region has the DNA TGTGCCAGCAGTTATGGGGCCGGGCCGGGGGAGCAGTACTTC. It encodes CASSYGAGPGEQYF.

J is TRBJ1-2 and V is TRBV2, with D perhaps matching TRBD1 (5 bases). The V gene's germline CDR1 is SNHLY and CDR2 FYNNEI. V was pared by 10 bases and J by 1 base, with 10 bases between. The CDR3 is 12 amino acids. CDR3 sequence: CATQGDNYGYTF. The CDR3 DNA sequence: TGTGCCACCCAAGGGGATAACTATGGCTACACCTTC.

This CDR3 is CATSMDYGYTF. The CDR3 DNA reads as TGTGCCACCAGCATGGATTATGGCTACACCTTC. The chain uses TRBV6-2 or TRBV6-3 and TRBJ1-2; no reliable D call. The V end lost 10 bases, the J end lost 5 bases, and 11 bases lay between the germline ends. CDR3 size: 11 residues. CDR1 is MNHEY, CDR2 SVGEGT, per germline.

J is TRBJ1-6 and V is TRBV7-8; 8 positions match TRBD1. Per the germline V gene, CDR1 is SGHVS and CDR2 is FQNEAQ. The CDR3 length is 15 residues. The junction had 4 bases not matched to a gene; V was cut back by 0 bases and J by 9 bases. The CDR3 here is CASSLARTGLSPLHF. The DNA of the CDR3 is TGTGCCAGCAGCTTAGCGCGGACAGGGCTTTCACCCCTCCACTTT.

V gene TRBV5-4 combines with J gene TRBJ1-2; D unclear. Trimming left V 4 bases short and J 2 bases short, with 15 bases between. The CDR3 is 15 amino acids. Looked up from germline, CDR1 is SGHNT and CDR2 is YYREEE (reference sequence). CDR3 sequence: CASSRTGQGNYGYTF. The CDR3 bases are TGTGCCAGCAGCCGCACGGGCCAAGGAAACTATGGCTACACCTTC. Complete variable domain (other parts from reference TRBV5-4 and TRBJ1-2): ETGVTQSPTHLIKTRGQQVTLRCSSQSGHNTVSWYQQALGQGPQFIFQYYREEENGRGNFPPRFSGLQFPNYSSELNVNALELDDSALYLCASSRTGQGNYGYTFGSGTRLTVV.

The chain uses TRBV20-1 and TRBJ2-1; D not certain. V was clipped by 6 bases and J by 12 bases, with 15 bases between them. Germline V gene sequence: CDR1 DFQATT, CDR2 SNEGSKA (reference sequence). The CDR3 extends over 11 amino acids. This CDR3 is CSAGYLGRQFF. In nucleotides, the CDR3 is TGCAGTGCCGGCTACTTAGGAAGGCAGTTCTTC.

This clone was seen once. V is TRBV28 and J is TRBJ1-5; no clear D gene. The CDR3 extends over 15 amino acids. The V gene's germline CDR1 is MDHEN and CDR2 SYDVKM. V lost 7 bases and J 6 bases, leaving 19 bases between the germline ends. The CDR3 is CASTTDPGMGQPQHF. The CDR3 region has the DNA TGTGCCAGCACTACGGATCCGGGGATGGGTCAGCCCCAGCATTTT. The entire variable domain, with the rest obtained from reference TRBV28 and TRBJ1-5, is as follows: DVKVTQSSRYLVKRTGEKVFLECVQDMDHENMFWYRQDPGLGLRLIYFSYDVKMKEKGDIPEGYSVSREKKERFSLILESASTNQTSMYLCASTTDPGMGQPQHFGDGTRLSIL.

The chain combines TRBV2 with TRBJ2-7; 8 nucleotides line up with TRBD1. The CDR3 runs 13 residues. Germline CDR1 reads SNHLY; CDR2 reads FYNNEI. Unmatched junction bases numbered 4, after V lost 4 bases and J lost 5 bases. CDR3 bases: TGTGCCAGCAGTGCCGACAGGGGCGACGAGCAGTACTTC. It codes for CASSADRGDEQYF.

Points on this clone: The sample holds other DNA sequences that translate to the same CDR3. The chain carries TRBV11-2 and TRBJ2-2; 8 positions agree with TRBD1. V dropped 6 bases and J dropped 2; count of bases not matched to a gene: 5. The CDR3 totals 15 residues. The germline V gene has CDR1 SGHAT and CDR2 FQNNGV. The CDR3 DNA is TGTGCCAGCAGTTATGGACAGGGAAACACCGGGGAGCTGTTTTTT. Residues: CASSYGQGNTGELFF.

Remarks on this clone: Distinct nucleotide sequences in the sample also encode this CDR3. The V and J genes are TRBV30 and TRBJ1-2; D is unresolved. CDR1 is GTSNPN and CDR2 is SVGIG in the germline V gene (reference sequence). The V end lost 0 bases, the J end lost 8 bases, and 10 bases lay between the germline ends. This CDR3 comprises 12 residues. The DNA for the CDR3 is TGTGCCTGGAGTGTATCCGGACCGGGCTACACCTTC. Translation gives CAWSVSGPGYTF.

This clone has just a few counts. Other nucleotide sequences from this sample produce the same CDR3. The chain joins TRBV19 to TRBJ2-7; D call uncertain. The CDR3 has 13 amino acids. V was pared by 5 bases and J by 3 bases, with 11 bases between. In germline, CDR1 is LNHDA, CDR2 SQIVND (reference sequence). This CDR3 reads CASSASGFYEQYF. DNA of the CDR3: TGTGCCAGTAGTGCTAGTGGATTCTACGAGCAGTACTTC.

V is TRBV7-6 and J is TRBJ2-7; TRBD2 is a possible D gene (7 bases). In germline, CDR1 is SGHVS, CDR2 FNYEAQ. CDR3 length: 14 amino acids. With 3 bases removed from V and 0 bases from J, the gap between germline ends came to 9 bases. The CDR3 protein is CASSLGGPSYEQYF. The CDR3 DNA sequence: TGTGCCAGCAGCTTGGGGGGGCCCTCCTACGAGCAGTACTTC.

The chain joins TRBV29-1 to TRBJ1-2, with 7 bases identical to TRBD1. The length of the CDR3 is 13 residues. Trimming at V came to 7 bases and at J to 5 bases, leaving 10 bases not matched to a gene. Per the germline V gene, CDR1 is SQVTM and CDR2 is ANQGSEA. The CDR3 region is CSATGQNTYGYTF. CDR3 in DNA: TGCAGCGCGACGGGACAGAATACTTATGGCTACACCTTC. The full variable domain, in which reference TRBV29-1 and TRBJ1-2 provide the parts outside the CDR3, is SAVISQKPSRDICQRGTSLTIQCQVDSQVTMMFWYRQQPGQSLTLIATANQGSEATYESGFVIDKFPISRPNLTFSTLTVSNMSPEDSSIYLCSATGQNTYGYTFGSGTRLTVV.

The gene calls are TRBV6-1 and TRBJ1-1; the match to TRBD1 covers 7 bases. Germline V gene data show CDR1 as MNHNS and CDR2 as SASEGT. CDR3 length: 15 residues. Trimming removed 0 bases from V and 9 bases from J; junction bases left unmatched: 10. The CDR3 loop is CASSEAGQPYNKAFF. The CDR3 DNA reads as TGTGCCAGCAGTGAAGCGGGACAGCCATACAACAAAGCTTTCTTT.

V is TRBV18 and J is TRBJ2-7; D may match TRBD1 or TRBD2 (5 bases each). CDR3 length equals 15 residues. The germline CDR1 and CDR2 sequences are KGHSH and LQKENI. V shed 4 bases and J shed 6 bases, with 19 bases lying between them. This chain's CDR3 is CASSQTGTGPSEQYF. The CDR3 DNA follows: TGTGCCAGCTCACAAACCGGGACGGGACCGTCCGAGCAGTACTTC.

The chain is built from TRBV11-2 and TRBJ1-2; a possible D gene is TRBD1 (6 bases). Germline V CDR1 and CDR2: SGHAT, FQNNGV. V dropped 4 bases and J dropped 4 bases, with 10 bases sitting between them. This CDR3 comprises 13 residues. For the CDR3, the DNA is TGTGCCAGCAGCTCGGACAGTTTCTATGGCTACACCTTC. Translating it yields CASSSDSFYGYTF.

This sequence joins TRBV10-1 and TRBJ2-1; TRBD1 matches 10 bases. The germline gives CDR1 WNHNN, CDR2 SYGVQD (reference sequence). The CDR3 contains 14 residues. Losses at the gene ends were 5 bases for V and 9 bases for J; bases not matched to a gene: 7. Written as DNA, the CDR3 is TGCGCCAGCAGTACCGGGACAGGGGTCCGTGAGCAGTTCTTC. Protein product: CASSTGTGVREQFF.

The chain couples TRBV5-4 to TRBJ1-2; D unclear. CDR1 is SGHNT and CDR2 is YYREEE in the germline V gene (reference sequence). The V end was cut by 2 bases, the J end by 2 bases, with 7 bases between. This CDR3 region has 13 residues. The CDR3 sequence is CASSFLFNYGYTF. The CDR3, as DNA: TGTGCCAGCAGCTTTCTTTTCAACTATGGCTACACCTTC. The full variable domain, rest sourced from reference TRBV5-4 and TRBJ1-2, is ETGVTQSPTHLIKTRGQQVTLRCSSQSGHNTVSWYQQALGQGPQFIFQYYREEENGRGNFPPRFSGLQFPNYSSELNVNALELDDSALYLCASSFLFNYGYTFGSGTRLTVV.